This T cell receptor beta chain was identified during a study of ipilimumab plus nivolumab after autologous stem cell transplantation. Study context: Typical patient got 5 ipilimumab doses and seven to nine nivolumab doses (median).

CDR1 and CDR2 (germline): LNHDA, SQIVND (reference sequence). V shed 3 bases and J 7 bases; nucleotides not matched to a gene: 5. This CDR3 is 14 amino acids long. Dosing: nivolumab 3 mg/kg IV, weeks 1, 4, 7, 10, then every two weeks to week 26. Clones were read by immunoSEQ multiplex PCR, and TCRdb kept only the in-frame ones, dropping some. This table holds some 45,000 clones, more than 70% found once. The clonotype was recovered from a male donor with multiple myeloma. V usage is TRBV19 and J usage is TRBJ1-5; 8 bases agree with TRBD1. Sequencing was performed on PBMCs, taken in a trial of ipilimumab plus nivolumab as post-transplant consolidation. The CDR3 region has the DNA TGTGCCAGTAGTATCGGACAGGGCGGCCAGCCCCAGCATTTT. Translated, it gives CASSIGQGGQPQHF.